This section outlines one T cell receptor beta chain sequence together with its context. This clone turned up a few times. Its antigen is not yet known. Qualities for individual bases were not recorded, and no much larger clone is one base off. The source of the sample is a study of blood T cell repertoires in COVID-19 (dated by TCRdb to the early 2020s). In terms of the full investigation: Collaborator samples came from the United States, Italy and Spain and covered acute and convalescent phases of COVID-19. A de-identified subject ID, COVID-19 status, age in years and sex were almost always included in the sample metadata. The repertoires were made available in a free public database intended to serve as a resource for research on the immune response to SARS-CoV-2. The prospective study material was composed of cDNA or gDNA derived from T cells, B-cell-depleted T cells, or PBMCs. Where available, HLA class I and class II types were obtained from metadata supplied by the sample provider rather than from assay-based typing. Subjects who had been exposed to COVID-19, were actively infected with it, or had recovered from it provided the deeply sampled blood TCRbeta repertoires that made up the dataset. Samples were obtained from the ongoing ImmuneRACE study (first 160 participants) and from over 1,000 subjects provided by 6 global collaborators.

TCRbeta CDR3 regions were amplified from genomic DNA using the immunoSEQ Assay, a bias-controlled multiplex PCR. Regarding the original processing steps: Within the assay, amplification of reference gene primers was used to estimate how many nucleated cells each sample contained. To quantify the absolute abundance of each unique TCRbeta CDR3 rearrangement, sequence reads were collapsed and filtered. For each sample, productive Simpson clonality was calculated as the square root of Simpson's diversity index across productive rearrangements. TCRdb obtained this table from immuneACCESS and retained in-frame rearrangements with V and J assigned. These tables miss some clones; where compared with another copy, unresolved V genes account for less than half of the shortfall, and the remainder is unexplained. The D gene and trimming were derived from the DNA, and the V and J assignments and clone size from that table. In this sample the table shows some 190,000 clones, more than 70% of which occur a single time. Together, the top ten hold 4.3% of the sample.

Summary of the overall study and its limitations: The quantity of clinical and demographic metadata differed by source and by participant and was supplied without curation.

Spanning cysteine to phenylalanine, the CDR3 consists of 17 amino acids. The entry retains the CDR3 DNA only, 51 bases that are in frame from base 1. The germline V and J ends show losses of 1 base and 7 bases respectively, and no gene match explains 13 bases of the junction. For CDR1 and CDR2, the germline V gene lists SGHTA and FQGNSA. Participants in the prospective study were aged about 18 to 100 years, lived in under 30 United States geographic areas, and enrolled through a virtual design. In the prospective study, cohorts were assigned on the basis of participant-reported clinical history obtained from a screening survey and a study questionnaire. In the prospective study, whole blood, serum and a nasopharyngeal or oropharyngeal swab were collected from each participant by mobile phlebotomists. Over a 2-month period, participants in the prospective study had the option of providing additional blood draws and questionnaires. Before DNA extraction, prospective study blood samples were shipped either frozen or at room temperature.

Recombination linked TRBV7-2 to TRBJ2-7, with 10 junctional bases fitting TRBD2. The TCR sequence derives from a man aged 25 to 45 with acute COVID-19. The specimen was PBMCs or T cells enriched from blood (not recorded which). The DNA is as follows: TGTGCCAGCAGCTTAGAGCCAGCGGGGGGGCCGGTGGGAGAGCAGTACTTC. Its product reads: CASSLEPAGGPVGEQYF.